The 20 T cell receptor beta chains in this list originate from one sample, sequenced in a study of sequential checkpoint blockade in melanoma. Treatment specified: randomized to nivolumab then ipilimumab (arm A) or the reverse (arm B). Only in-frame clones appear in the TCRdb table, and some are missing; sequencing was by immunoSEQ multiplex PCR. The sample holds almost 3,000 clones, roughly a fifth seen once. Sequenced material: tumor tissue (inferred from file names), taken from a patient given nivolumab and ipilimumab in sequence. All receptors come from a human donor with melanoma.

V and J are TRBV30 and TRBJ1-1, with D perhaps matching TRBD1 (5 bases). Germline CDR1 GTSNPN, CDR2 SVGIG (reference sequence). The CDR3 runs 12 residues. Trimming removed 0 bases at V and 6 bases at J, with 8 bases between. CDR3 protein: CAWSVRGPEAFF. The CDR3 DNA reads TGTGCCTGGAGTGTAAGGGGCCCTGAAGCTTTCTTT. The variable domain in full, completed from reference TRBV30 and TRBJ1-1, reads SQTIHQWPATLVQPVGSPLSLECTVEGTSNPNLYWYRQAAGRGLQLLFYSVGIGQISSEVPQNLSASRPQDRQFILSSKKLLLSDSGFYLCAWSVRGPEAFFGQGTRLTVV.

This chain connects TRBV30 to TRBJ2-5; 8 bases fit TRBD2. The germline CDR1 and CDR2 sequences are GTSNPN and SVGIG (reference sequence). Unmatched junction bases numbered 2, after V lost 5 bases and J lost 0 bases. This CDR3 spans 13 amino acids. This CDR3 reads CAWSGGNQETQYF. CDR3 DNA: TGTGCCTGGTCGGGGGGGAACCAAGAGACCCAGTACTTC.

This clone is labeled as medium-sized (0.01 to 0.1%). V and J are TRBV11-3 and TRBJ1-4, with 7 positions matching TRBD1. After removal of 5 bases from V and 4 bases from J, the junction contained 10 bases not matched to a gene. There are 16 residues in the CDR3. Germline-derived CDR1 and CDR2 are SGHNT and YENEEA. The CDR3 is CASSLGQQLVNEKLFF. CDR3 sequence (DNA): TGTGCCAGCAGCCTGGGACAGCAGTTAGTTAATGAAAAACTGTTTTTT.

Judged by abundance, this clone is hyperexpanded. The chain is built from TRBV11-3 and TRBJ1-4; 8 positions agree with TRBD1. From germline, CDR1 is SGHNT and CDR2 YENEEA. V lost 4 bases, J lost 6 bases, and 10 bases stayed unmatched. The CDR3 totals 16 residues. In DNA form, the CDR3 reads TGTGCCAGCAGCTGGGGACAGGAGGAAGTCCATGAAAAACTGTTTTTT. Translated: CASSWGQEEVHEKLFF.

This clone is categorized as medium-sized (0.01 to 0.1%). The chain uses TRBV11-3 and TRBJ1-2, with no clear D. Germline CDR1 and CDR2: SGHNT and YENEEA. V lost 5 bases and J 5 bases, leaving 21 bases between the germline ends. There are 16 residues in the CDR3. CDR3 in amino acids: CASSMNWAETTYGYTF. For the CDR3, the DNA is TGTGCCAGCAGCATGAATTGGGCAGAAACCACTTATGGCTACACCTTC.

V gene TRBV6-8 combines with J gene TRBJ1-3; 8 positions match TRBD1. The CDR3 contains 15 residues. The germline CDR1 and CDR2 sequences are MNHGY and SAAAGT. J was trimmed by 0 bases and V by 6 bases; bases with no gene match: 4. The DNA for the CDR3 is TGTGCCAGCAGGAAAACAGGGGGCTCTGGAAACACCATATATTTT. This codes for CASRKTGGSGNTIYF.

At least ten counts were recorded for this clone. The chain couples TRBV11-3 to TRBJ1-2; TRBD1 aligns across 8 bases. This CDR3 is 14 amino acids long. Germline V gene sequence: CDR1 SGHNT, CDR2 YENEEA. The trim removed 5 bases at V and 5 bases at J, leaving 7 bases unmatched. CDR3 sequence: CASSRDRRTYGYTF. CDR3 nucleotides: TGTGCCAGCAGCAGGGACAGGAGAACATATGGCTACACCTTC.

J is TRBJ1-5 and V is TRBV11-3; TRBD1 is a possible D gene (6 bases). Per germline, CDR1 SGHNT and CDR2 YENEEA. The CDR3 has 14 amino acids. V lost 3 bases and J 9 bases, leaving 15 bases between the germline ends. The CDR3 DNA reads as TGTGCCAGCAGCTTGTTCGGGGGCGGGCGGCCCCAGCATTTT. The encoded protein is CASSLFGGGRPQHF.

The rearrangement links TRBV19 to TRBJ2-7; 8 nucleotides match TRBD1. V dropped 4 bases and J dropped 3; count of bases not matched to a gene: 5. This CDR3 comprises 14 residues. Germline values: CDR1 LNHDA, CDR2 SQIVND (reference sequence). The chain's CDR3 is CASSTAGTGYEQYF. In nucleotides, the CDR3 is TGTGCCAGTAGTACCGCCGGGACAGGCTACGAGCAGTACTTC.

The chain couples TRBV23-1 to TRBJ2-3; 10 nucleotides align to TRBD2. TRBV23-1 is treated as an ORF (open reading frame) with a function not yet certain. V dropped 6 bases and J dropped 0; count of bases not matched to a gene: 12. The CDR3 contains 18 residues. The CDR3 DNA reads TGCGCCAGCAGCCAAGATCCCACTAGCGGGACCAGCACAGATACGCAGTATTTT. Residues: CASSQDPTSGTSTDTQYF.

This clone was recorded a few times. The chain joins TRBV4-1 to TRBJ1-5, with D perhaps TRBD1 (5 bases). Germline CDR1 reads MGHRA; CDR2 reads YSYEKL. The CDR3 has 14 amino acids. Trimming shortened V by 1 base and J by 6 bases, and 10 bases separated the two germline ends. The CDR3 is CASSQGRVAQPQHF. CDR3 bases: TGCGCCAGCAGCCAAGGCAGGGTCGCTCAGCCCCAGCATTTT.

The gene calls are TRBV19 and TRBJ1-2, with TRBD1 identical over 8 bases. This CDR3 has 15 amino acids. Trimming removed 7 bases from V and 7 bases from J; junction bases left unmatched: 14. Germline CDR1 LNHDA, CDR2 SQIVND (reference sequence). The CDR3 spells CASISSRTGLGGYTF. CDR3 nucleotide sequence: TGTGCCAGTATTTCATCTAGGACAGGGCTGGGTGGCTACACCTTC.

Judged by abundance, this clone is medium-sized. Other nucleotide sequences in the sample specify the same CDR3. The gene calls are TRBV11-3 and TRBJ2-6; D remains unclear. The germline V gene encodes CDR1 SGHNT and CDR2 YENEEA. The CDR3 totals 16 residues. The V end was cut by 5 bases, the J end by 0 bases, with 11 bases between. DNA of the CDR3: TGTGCCAGCAGCCCAGGACGGGTCTCTGGGGCCAACGTCCTGACTTTC. Its translation is CASSPGRVSGANVLTF.

By share, this clone counts as medium-sized. The rearrangement uses TRBV6-8 and TRBJ2-1; D may be TRBD1 (5 bases). From germline, CDR1 is MNHGY and CDR2 SAAAGT. The ends were cut back, 5 bases at V and 7 bases at J, with 15 bases in the middle. CDR3 size: 14 residues. The DNA of the CDR3 is TGTGCCAGCAGTCCCAGGGAAAATTGGAATGAGCAGTTCTTC. It translates to CASSPRENWNEQFF.

The rearrangement joins TRBV5-1 to TRBJ2-1; no reliable D call. Germline-derived CDR1 and CDR2 are SGHRS and YFSETQ. The CDR3 runs to 16 residues. Trimming cost V 0 bases and J 2 bases, with 12 bases left between them. CDR3 sequence: CASSLAVTATYNEQFF. Here the CDR3 DNA reads TGCGCCAGCAGCTTGGCCGTGACGGCGACCTACAATGAGCAGTTCTTC.

By share, this clone counts as medium-sized. In nucleotides, the CDR3 is TGTGCCAGCAGCTTAGAAGGCTGGGGCAGACCCACGGGTGGTGAGCAGTTCTTC. It is translated as CASSLEGWGRPTGGEQFF. This chain connects TRBV11-3 to TRBJ2-1; tentative D call: TRBD1 (5 bases). The germline V and J ends were trimmed by 0 bases and 9 bases, with 24 bases remaining between them. The CDR3 covers 18 residues. Germline V gives CDR1 SGHNT, CDR2 YENEEA.

The chain joins TRBV19 to TRBJ1-2; D unresolved. This CDR3 contains 13 residues. Looked up from germline, CDR1 is LNHDA and CDR2 is SQIVND (reference sequence). Trimming shortened V by 2 bases and J by 6 bases, and 10 bases separated the two germline ends. CDR3 bases: TGTGCCAGTAGTATAACCCGCTCCGATGGCTACACCTTC. Translation gives CASSITRSDGYTF.

By its share, this clone is medium-sized (0.01 to 0.1%). The chain employs TRBV11-3 and TRBJ1-6; TRBD1 matches at 7 bases. CDR3 size: 18 residues. From germline, CDR1 is SGHNT and CDR2 YENEEA. The J segment lost 1 base and the V segment lost 5 bases, leaving 11 bases of the junction unmatched. CDR3 nucleotides: TGTGCCAGCAGCATTGATCCGGGACAGAGGTCCTATAATTCACCCCTCCACTTT. Protein sequence: CASSIDPGQRSYNSPLHF.

The chain couples TRBV29-1 to TRBJ2-7; no definite D call. Between the trimmed V and J ends, which lost 6 bases and 1 base, there was a span of 10 bases. CDR3 length equals 12 residues. The germline CDR1 and CDR2 sequences are SQVTM and ANQGSEA. The CDR3: CSVVGRSYEQYF. Here the CDR3 DNA reads TGCAGCGTCGTTGGAAGGTCCTACGAGCAGTACTTC.

This clone occurred a few times. J is TRBJ1-5 and V is TRBV6-8, with D maybe TRBD1 (5 bases). V lost 6 bases and J lost 2, with 11 bases in between. The CDR3 consists of 14 residues. Germline lookup yields CDR1 MNHGY and CDR2 SAAAGT. The CDR3 here is CASRGLGGNQPQHF. CDR3 in DNA: TGTGCCAGCAGGGGGTTGGGGGGCAATCAGCCCCAGCATTTT.